Below, 30 T cell receptor beta chains from the same sample are listed, as sequenced in a study of shared clonotypes between healthy human individuals. CD45RO-negative, CCR7-positively selected cells formed the naive CD8 fraction, excluding terminally differentiated effector memory CD45RA+ cells. Libraries were prepared by immunoSEQ multiplex PCR; TCRdb keeps only in-frame clonotypes and omits some of them. The profile shows hundreds of thousands of clones, about 95% of them singletons. What was sequenced was naive CD8+ T cells sorted from blood. Receptor source: a woman in her 30s in good health.

The V call is TRBV5-1, the J call TRBJ2-7; 11 bases align to TRBD2. V was clipped by 5 bases and J by 5 bases; unmatched bases: 12. Germline loops: CDR1 SGHRS, CDR2 YFSETQ. The CDR3 is 16 residues long. The CDR3 reads CASSRGLAANKDEQYF. The CDR3, as DNA: TGCGCCAGCAGTAGGGGACTAGCGGCAAATAAGGACGAGCAGTACTTC.

This clone was seen once. The V and J genes are TRBV28 and TRBJ2-5, with 10 bases that match TRBD2. This CDR3 has 14 amino acids. Germline V gene data show CDR1 as MDHEN and CDR2 as SYDVKM. The ends lost 7 bases at V and 2 bases at J; junction bases unmatched: 4. The CDR3 here is CASTQLAGQETQYF. The CDR3 nucleotides read TGTGCCAGCACCCAACTAGCGGGACAAGAGACCCAGTACTTC.

This chain connects TRBV28 to TRBJ2-3; 7 nucleotides agree with TRBD2. V shed 5 bases, J shed 6 bases, and the junction held 17 bases outside the gene matches. Germline loops: CDR1 MDHEN, CDR2 SYDVKM. This CDR3 is 17 amino acids long. The CDR3 here is CASSPTKGRERADTQYF. In DNA, the CDR3 is TGTGCCAGCAGTCCCACCAAGGGGCGGGAGAGGGCCGATACGCAGTATTTT.

This chain links TRBV16 with TRBJ1-2; D call uncertain. Trimming cost V 4 bases and J 6 bases, with 9 bases left between them. The CDR3 has 12 amino acids. Per the germline V gene, CDR1 is KGHSY and CDR2 is FQNENV. This CDR3 is CASSPMWDGYTF. CDR3 DNA: TGTGCCAGCAGCCCGATGTGGGATGGCTACACCTTC.

J is TRBJ1-2 and V is TRBV28, with unresolved D. This CDR3 spans 15 amino acids. The V gene lost 1 base and the J gene lost 5 bases, with 14 bases spanning the gap. CDR1 MDHEN and CDR2 SYDVKM come from the germline V gene. CDR3 sequence: CASSLLSGRWYGYTF. For the CDR3, the DNA is TGTGCCAGCAGTTTATTATCAGGTCGGTGGTATGGCTACACCTTC.

This sequence joins TRBV19 and TRBJ2-3; TRBD2 is a possible D gene (5 bases). The CDR3 totals 13 residues. Germline V lookup: CDR1 LNHDA, CDR2 SQIVND (reference sequence). V was shortened by 5 bases and J by 8 bases, with 14 bases between the two germline ends. The CDR3 region is CASSGDPGGTQYF. For the CDR3, the DNA is TGTGCCAGTAGTGGTGACCCCGGAGGTACGCAGTATTTT.

The J gene is TRBJ2-1, the V gene TRBV28; TRBD2 matches at 11 bases. Germline CDR1 reads MDHEN; CDR2 reads SYDVKM. This CDR3 region has 14 residues. J was trimmed by 9 bases and V by 3 bases; bases with no gene match: 4. The CDR3 bases are TGTGCCAGCAGTTTCGCCGGGACTAGCGGTGAGCAGTTCTTC. Protein: CASSFAGTSGEQFF.

This chain links TRBV5-6 with TRBJ1-1; D not resolved. This CDR3 region has 16 residues. V was pared by 1 base and J by 2 bases, with 15 bases between. The germline V gene encodes CDR1 SGHDT and CDR2 YYEEEE. CDR3 in DNA: TGTGCCAGCAGCTTGAGTGGCCTCAACTTAAACACTGAAGCTTTCTTT. Translation: CASSLSGLNLNTEAFF. The variable domain in full, with the rest retrieved from reference TRBV5-6 and TRBJ1-1, is DAGVTQSPTHLIKTRGQQVTLRCSPKSGHDTVSWYQQALGQGPQFIFQYYEEEERQRGNFPDRFSGHQFPNYSSELNVNALLLGDSALYLCASSLSGLNLNTEAFFGQGTRLTVV.

This clone was picked up one time. This chain connects TRBV28 to TRBJ2-7; D uncertain. Germline CDR1 is MDHEN and CDR2 is SYDVKM. V dropped 4 bases and J dropped 2 bases, with 12 bases sitting between them. CDR3 length: 14 residues. CDR3 region: CASSSWPETYEQYF. CDR3 coding DNA: TGTGCCAGCAGTTCTTGGCCCGAAACCTACGAGCAGTACTTC.

This chain joins TRBV4-2 and TRBJ1-1; 8 bases agree with TRBD1. V dropped 4 bases and J dropped 10; count of bases not matched to a gene: 23. The CDR3 sequence is 18 residues long. Germline assignment: CDR1 LGHNA and CDR2 YNFKEQ. The chain's CDR3 is CASSPKNSDGTGSRRAFF. For the CDR3, the DNA is TGTGCCAGCAGCCCCAAAAACAGTGACGGGACAGGCTCCCGCCGAGCTTTCTTT.

The genes are TRBV30 and TRBJ1-1; possibly TRBD1 for D (5 bases). Germline values: CDR1 GTSNPN, CDR2 SVGIG (reference sequence). CDR3 length: 11 residues. V lost 0 bases and J 7 bases, leaving 6 bases between the germline ends. The CDR3 reads CAWSVGVEAFF. CDR3 DNA: TGTGCCTGGAGTGTGGGGGTTGAAGCTTTCTTT.

On this clone itself: The same CDR3 can be traced to other DNA sequences in this sample. The rearrangement links TRBV27 to TRBJ1-1, with D hard to call. V lost 2 bases and J 2 bases, leaving 9 bases between the germline ends. The CDR3 totals 14 residues. Germline CDR1 MNHEY, CDR2 SMNVEV (reference sequence). CDR3 protein: CASSLVGSNTEAFF. CDR3 coding DNA: TGTGCCAGCAGTTTAGTAGGATCTAACACTGAAGCTTTCTTT.

The gene calls are TRBV2 and TRBJ2-7, with D unclear. Germline CDR1 is SNHLY and CDR2 is FYNNEI. V lost 6 bases and J 1 base, leaving 10 bases between the germline ends. The CDR3 spans 13 residues. This CDR3 reads CASSPRISYEQYF. The DNA for the CDR3 is TGTGCCAGCAGCCCACGTATTTCCTACGAGCAGTACTTC.

This rearrangement joins TRBV13 to TRBJ1-1, with 8 bases lining up with TRBD1. V lost 4 bases to trimming and J lost 1 base; unmatched junction nucleotides: 2. The germline V gene encodes CDR1 PRHDT and CDR2 FYEKMQ (reference sequence). The CDR3 loop spans 14 amino acids. CDR3: CASSSGTGNTEAFF. The CDR3 DNA reads TGTGCCAGCAGCTCTGGGACAGGGAACACTGAAGCTTTCTTT.

The rearrangement joins TRBV5-6 to TRBJ2-1; 10 bases are a match to TRBD1. V lost 4 bases and J lost 2; bases outside the gene matches: 12. The CDR3 loop spans 18 amino acids. Per the germline V gene, CDR1 is SGHDT and CDR2 is YYEEEE. CDR3 protein: CASSITYGTGVAYNEQFF. CDR3 nucleotides: TGTGCCAGCAGCATAACCTACGGGACAGGGGTGGCCTACAATGAGCAGTTCTTC. Supplemented by reference TRBV5-6 and TRBJ2-1, the full variable domain reads DAGVTQSPTHLIKTRGQQVTLRCSPKSGHDTVSWYQQALGQGPQFIFQYYEEEERQRGNFPDRFSGHQFPNYSSELNVNALLLGDSALYLCASSITYGTGVAYNEQFFGPGTRLTVL.

V usage is TRBV2 and J usage is TRBJ2-7, with 10 bases matching TRBD2. Unmatched junction bases numbered 11, after V lost 7 bases and J lost 5 bases. The CDR3 has 15 residues. Germline CDR1 is SNHLY and CDR2 is FYNNEI. CDR3 protein: CASNRILAGFDEQYF. CDR3 nucleotide sequence: TGTGCCAGCAACCGGATACTAGCGGGATTTGACGAGCAGTACTTC.

The chain recombines TRBV30 with TRBJ2-1; D is uncertain. Trimming removed 6 bases from V and 5 bases from J, with 8 bases in between. The CDR3 length is 11 residues. Germline loops: CDR1 GTSNPN, CDR2 SVGIG (reference sequence). The CDR3 sequence: CACLGNNEQFF. DNA for the CDR3: TGTGCCTGCCTAGGGAACAATGAGCAGTTCTTC.

V gene TRBV5-1 combines with J gene TRBJ2-5; D is undetermined. Germline-derived CDR1 and CDR2 are SGHRS and YFSETQ. Trimming removed 3 bases from V and 11 bases from J, with 14 bases in between. The CDR3 spans 12 residues. This CDR3 is CASSSGSEKQYF. The CDR3 bases are TGCGCCAGCAGCTCCGGGTCTGAGAAGCAGTACTTC.

This clone was found once. This chain links TRBV28 with TRBJ2-7; D is perhaps TRBD1 (6 bases). V lost 3 bases and J 3 bases, leaving 18 bases between the germline ends. This CDR3 is built from 16 residues. Germline V gives CDR1 MDHEN, CDR2 SYDVKM. CDR3 protein: CASSLTPGQSYYEQYF. CDR3 nucleotide sequence: TGTGCCAGCAGTTTGACCCCCGGACAGAGCTACTACGAGCAGTACTTC.

The chain couples TRBV6-5 to TRBJ1-2, with D uncertain. The CDR3 has 15 amino acids. V dropped 0 bases and J dropped 4 bases, with 12 bases sitting between them. Germline assignment: CDR1 MNHEY and CDR2 SVGAGI. This chain's CDR3 is CASSYSNTASYGYTF. The CDR3 nucleotides read TGTGCCAGCAGTTACTCAAATACAGCAAGCTATGGCTACACCTTC.

The chain joins TRBV7-9 to TRBJ2-7, with 8 bases identical to TRBD2. With 4 bases clipped from V and 3 bases from J, the junction kept 11 bases outside the gene matches. The CDR3 totals 16 residues. The germline V gene has CDR1 SEHNR and CDR2 FQNEAQ (reference sequence). The DNA for the CDR3 is TGTGCCAGCAGCTCCGGATGGACTAGCAGGCACTACGAGCAGTACTTC. Translating gives CASSSGWTSRHYEQYF.

This sequence joins TRBV9 and TRBJ2-1, with D maybe TRBD2 (5 bases). Germline CDR1 reads SGDLS; CDR2 reads YYNGEE. The CDR3 has 11 residues. The V end was cut by 5 bases, the J end by 6 bases, with 6 bases between. The chain's CDR3 is CASRDSNEQFF. DNA for the CDR3: TGTGCCAGCAGGGACTCCAATGAGCAGTTCTTC.

As regards this clone: An end of the junction differs from the germline gene, which may be a read error. The sample has other DNA sequences that encode this CDR3 too. This rearrangement joins TRBV4-1 to TRBJ1-2; D remains unclear. Germline V lookup: CDR1 MGHRA, CDR2 YSYEKL. The CDR3 covers 14 residues. Written as DNA, the CDR3 is TGTGCCAGCAGCCAAGATGGGTCCAGCTATGGCTACACCTTC. This codes for CASSQDGSSYGYTF.

The CDR3 DNA reads as TGCGCCAGCAGTGAGGGTGAGGTGGAGACCCAGTACTTC. This translates into CASSEGEVETQYF. V is TRBV10-2 and J is TRBJ2-5; D ambiguous. This CDR3 is 13 amino acids long. In germline, CDR1 is WSHSY, CDR2 SAAADI. With 2 bases removed from V and 5 bases from J, the gap between germline ends came to 9 bases.

This sequence joins TRBV6-1 and TRBJ1-1, with a possible D match to TRBD1 (5 bases). The V end lost 2 bases, the J end lost 4 bases, and 17 bases lay between the germline ends. Looked up from germline, CDR1 is MNHNS and CDR2 is SASEGT. This CDR3 comprises 16 residues. CDR3 coding DNA: TGTGCCAGCAGTGAACTCGTCAGGGCCGAGATCACTGAAGCTTTCTTT. This translates into CASSELVRAEITEAFF.

This chain connects TRBV28 to TRBJ2-5, with a possible D match to TRBD1 (6 bases). The CDR3 spans 13 residues. Trimming took off 6 bases at V and 0 bases at J, with 8 bases between the two ends. Germline V gene sequence: CDR1 MDHEN, CDR2 SYDVKM. CDR3 protein: CASSTGYQETQYF. As DNA, the CDR3 is TGTGCCAGCAGCACAGGGTACCAAGAGACCCAGTACTTC.

This clone came up once. The chain joins TRBV4-2 to TRBJ2-5; D is unclear. There are 13 residues in the CDR3. Trimming shortened V by 1 base and J by 0 bases, and 3 bases separated the two germline ends. Looked up from germline, CDR1 is LGHNA and CDR2 is YNFKEQ. The CDR3 nucleotides are TGTGCCAGCAGCCAAGGAAACCAAGAGACCCAGTACTTC. Residues: CASSQGNQETQYF.

The chain recombines TRBV14 with TRBJ2-7; D is perhaps TRBD1 (6 bases). The CDR3 consists of 12 residues. Germline-derived CDR1 and CDR2 are SGHDN and FVKESK. CDR3 nucleotide sequence: TGTGCGGACAGAGCCGTCCTCTACGAGCAGTACTTC. Translating gives CADRAVLYEQYF. Drawing the rest from reference TRBV14 and TRBJ2-7, the complete variable domain is EAGVTQFPSHSVIEKGQTVTLRCDPISGHDNLYWYRRVMGKEIKFLLHFVKESKQDESGMPNNRFLAERTGGTYSTLKVQPAELEDSGVYFCADRAVLYEQYFGPGTRLTVT.

The chain carries TRBV30 and TRBJ1-1; D remains unclear. Germline V CDR1 and CDR2: GTSNPN, SVGIG (reference sequence). V was cut by 0 bases and J by 7 bases, with 9 bases left in between. The CDR3 covers 12 residues. The chain's CDR3 is CAWSVGKREAFF. Here the CDR3 DNA reads TGTGCCTGGAGTGTAGGGAAGCGTGAAGCTTTCTTT.

V is TRBV29-1 and J is TRBJ1-2; 9 bases are a match to TRBD1. CDR1 is SQVTM, CDR2 ANQGSEA, per germline. The CDR3 is 12 residues long. Trimming took 7 bases from V and 8 from J; bases not matched to a gene: 8. CDR3 region: CSEEQGADGYTF. The CDR3 DNA sequence: TGCAGCGAAGAACAGGGGGCGGACGGCTACACCTTC.